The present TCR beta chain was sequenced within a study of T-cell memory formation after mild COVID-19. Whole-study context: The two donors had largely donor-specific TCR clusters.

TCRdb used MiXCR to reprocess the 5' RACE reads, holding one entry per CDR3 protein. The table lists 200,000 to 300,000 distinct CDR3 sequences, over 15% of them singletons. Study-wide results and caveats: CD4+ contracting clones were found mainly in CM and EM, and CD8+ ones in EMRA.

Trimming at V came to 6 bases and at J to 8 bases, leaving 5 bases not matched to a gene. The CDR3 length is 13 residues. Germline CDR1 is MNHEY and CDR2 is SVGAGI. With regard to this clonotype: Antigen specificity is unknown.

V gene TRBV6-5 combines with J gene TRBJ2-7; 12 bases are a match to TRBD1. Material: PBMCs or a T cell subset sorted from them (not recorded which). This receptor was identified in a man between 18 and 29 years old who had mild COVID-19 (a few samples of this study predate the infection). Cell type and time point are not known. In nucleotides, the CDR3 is TGTGCCAGCAGCTCCGGGACAGGGGGCAAGCAGTACTTC. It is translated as CASSSGTGGKQYF.